Listed here are 17 T cell receptor beta chains from one sample, sequenced in a study of cytomegalovirus exposure and HLA in healthy donors. Use of 60 Vbeta and 13 Jbeta primers characterized the PCR. Assay: immunoSEQ multiplex PCR; the TCRdb copy retains only in-frame clones and omits some. This sample has over 200,000 clones; 82% occur once, and the top ten carry over 0.5%. The specimen sequenced was PBMCs. The receptors here all came from a woman in her thirties or forties in good health and CMV-seronegative.

The rearrangement joins TRBV30 to TRBJ2-5; 11 bases align to TRBD1. Germline V gene sequence: CDR1 GTSNPN, CDR2 SVGIG (reference sequence). The CDR3 sequence is 16 residues long. The J segment lost 6 bases and the V segment lost 0 bases, leaving 9 bases of the junction unmatched. In nucleotides, the CDR3 is TGTGCCTGGAGTGTACACGGACAGGGGGCTCTGAAGACCCAGTACTTC. The encoded protein is CAWSVHGQGALKTQYF.

The chain recombines TRBV6-6 with TRBJ2-2; 8 bases map to TRBD2. Germline V gene sequence: CDR1 MNHNY, CDR2 SVGAGI (reference sequence). With V trimmed by 8 bases and J by 4 bases, 6 bases remained unmatched. The CDR3 runs 14 residues. The CDR3 region is CASQERGRTGELFF. The DNA of the CDR3 is TGTGCCAGCCAAGAGCGGGGGCGCACCGGGGAGCTGTTTTTT.

This clone occurred a few times. The rearrangement uses TRBV2 and TRBJ2-7; 10 bases line up with TRBD2. Germline V lookup: CDR1 SNHLY, CDR2 FYNNEI. There are 15 residues in the CDR3. Germline trimming cut 6 bases from V and 4 bases from J; bases unmatched to any gene: 9. As DNA, the CDR3 is TGTGCCAGCAGGGCAGAGCGGGGGGGCGAGTACGAGCAGTACTTC. This encodes CASRAERGGEYEQYF. Complete variable domain (other parts from reference TRBV2 and TRBJ2-7): EPEVTQTPSHQVTQMGQEVILRCVPISNHLYFYWYRQILGQKVEFLVSFYNNEISEKSEIFDDQFSVERPDGSNFTLKIRSTKLEDSAMYFCASRAERGGEYEQYFGPGTRLTVT.

This clone came up a few times. The chain links TRBV5-8 to TRBJ2-7; D uncertain. Trimming cost V 0 bases and J 0 bases, with 7 bases left between them. Germline CDR1 is SGHTS and CDR2 is YDEGEE. The CDR3 spans 14 residues. The chain's CDR3 is CASSLAYSSYEQYF. CDR3 sequence (DNA): TGTGCCAGCAGCTTGGCCTATAGCTCCTACGAGCAGTACTTC.

This clone was seen more than once but under ten times. Other DNA sequences within the sample encode an identical CDR3. The CDR3 coding sequence is TGTGCCAGCAGTTACTCGGGCAGGAACACTGAAGCTTTCTTT. This codes for CASSYSGRNTEAFF. The V call is TRBV6-5, the J call TRBJ1-1; no firm D call. Germline V CDR1 and CDR2: MNHEY, SVGAGI. V was clipped by 0 bases and J by 1 base, with 6 bases between them. This CDR3 region has 14 residues.

In this sample, this clone turned up a few times. The J gene is TRBJ1-5, the V gene TRBV5-1; D is unresolved. This CDR3 contains 13 residues. The V gene lost 1 base and the J gene lost 7 bases, with 9 bases spanning the gap. Germline CDR1 is SGHRS and CDR2 is YFSETQ. The CDR3 is CASSLLPRQPQHF. CDR3 DNA sequence: TGCGCCAGCAGCTTGCTCCCGAGGCAGCCCCAGCATTTT.

The chain combines TRBV28 with TRBJ1-5; no reliable D call. Looked up from germline, CDR1 is MDHEN and CDR2 is SYDVKM. The CDR3 is made up of 15 amino acids. Trimming took 1 base from V and 1 from J, leaving 8 bases between them. CDR3 sequence reads: CASSLSRESNQPQHF. The CDR3 bases are TGTGCCAGCAGTTTATCGCGAGAAAGCAATCAGCCCCAGCATTTT.

V gene TRBV5-1 combines with J gene TRBJ1-1; possibly TRBD1 for D (6 bases). This CDR3 comprises 13 residues. Trimming left V 4 bases short and J 4 bases short, with 11 bases between. Per germline, CDR1 SGHRS and CDR2 YFSETQ. Here the CDR3 reads CASSRRGGTEAFF. The CDR3 coding sequence is TGCGCCAGCAGCCGCAGGGGTGGCACTGAAGCTTTCTTT. Filled out from reference TRBV5-1 and TRBJ1-1, the complete variable domain reads KAGVTQTPRYLIKTRGQQVTLSCSPISGHRSVSWYQQTPGQGLQFLFEYFSETQRNKGNFPGRFSGRQFSNSRSEMNVSTLELGDSALYLCASSRRGGTEAFFGQGTRLTVV.

The chain couples TRBV5-1 to TRBJ1-5; D is possibly TRBD1 (5 bases). V was shortened by 2 bases and J by 5 bases, with 11 bases between the two germline ends. Germline CDR1 SGHRS, CDR2 YFSETQ. The CDR3 is 14 residues long. The CDR3 DNA reads as TGCGCCAGCAGCTTATGGGGGGAAGATCAGCCCCAGCATTTT. Translated, it gives CASSLWGEDQPQHF. The variable domain in full, with the rest retrieved from reference TRBV5-1 and TRBJ1-5, is KAGVTQTPRYLIKTRGQQVTLSCSPISGHRSVSWYQQTPGQGLQFLFEYFSETQRNKGNFPGRFSGRQFSNSRSEMNVSTLELGDSALYLCASSLWGEDQPQHFGDGTRLSIL.

The rearrangement links TRBV19 to TRBJ2-1; no clear D gene. Germline CDR1 LNHDA, CDR2 SQIVND (reference sequence). CDR3 size: 11 residues. Trimming cost V 9 bases and J 8 bases, with 11 bases left between them. This CDR3 is CASLTGDEQFF. CDR3 bases: TGTGCCAGCTTAACCGGAGATGAGCAGTTCTTC.

This chain uses TRBV13 with TRBJ2-5, with a possible D match to TRBD2 (6 bases). V was pared by 1 base and J by 3 bases, with 12 bases between. The CDR3 has 15 amino acids. Germline CDR1 and CDR2: PRHDT and FYEKMQ (reference sequence). The CDR3 region is CASSLAGGAKETQYF. CDR3 sequence (DNA): TGTGCCAGCAGCTTAGCCGGGGGAGCTAAAGAGACCCAGTACTTC.

This chain links TRBV6-1 with TRBJ2-3, with TRBD2 as a possible D gene (6 bases). CDR3 length equals 14 residues. Germline V gene sequence: CDR1 MNHNS, CDR2 SASEGT. V dropped 4 bases and J dropped 0 bases, with 8 bases sitting between them. CDR3 protein: CASSVGTSTDTQYF. In DNA form, the CDR3 reads TGTGCCAGCAGTGTCGGGACTAGCACAGATACGCAGTATTTT.

The chain has TRBV5-4 and TRBJ1-2, with TRBD1 as a possible D gene (5 bases). Germline CDR1 reads SGHNT; CDR2 reads YYREEE (reference sequence). V lost 0 bases, J lost 8 bases, and 14 bases lay in between. This CDR3 comprises 14 residues. This CDR3 is CASSLARRVAGYTF. CDR3 bases: TGTGCCAGCAGCTTGGCCCGCAGGGTGGCCGGCTACACCTTC.

This clone was picked up one time. The V call is TRBV7-2, the J call TRBJ1-6; 9 bases are a match to TRBD1. The CDR3 runs 18 residues. The germline V gene has CDR1 SGHTA and CDR2 FQGNSA. J gave up 7 bases and V 6 bases, and 16 bases lay outside the gene matches. The CDR3 bases are TGTGCCAGCAGTCATAATCTAGGGACAGGGAATACGAATTCACCCCTCCACTTT. Its translation: CASSHNLGTGNTNSPLHF. Full variable domain (rest looked up from reference TRBV7-2 and TRBJ1-6): GAGVSQSPSNKVTEKGKDVELRCDPISGHTALYWYRQSLGQGLEFLIYFQGNSAPDKSGLPSDRFSAERTGGSVSTLTIQRTQQEDSAVYLCASSHNLGTGNTNSPLHFGNGTRLTVT.

This chain links TRBV19 with TRBJ2-7, with TRBD2 matching over 10 bases. This CDR3 has 15 residues. V lost 5 bases to trimming and J lost 7 bases; unmatched junction nucleotides: 11. Germline V gene sequence: CDR1 LNHDA, CDR2 SQIVND (reference sequence). The CDR3: CASSRSLAGLREQYF. CDR3 coding DNA: TGTGCCAGTAGTCGATCACTAGCGGGGTTGCGAGAGCAGTACTTC.

This chain links TRBV19 with TRBJ1-5; 12 nucleotides match TRBD1. From germline, CDR1 is LNHDA and CDR2 SQIVND (reference sequence). The CDR3 sequence is 18 residues long. V dropped 4 bases and J dropped 5; count of bases not matched to a gene: 12. DNA of the CDR3: TGTGCCAGTAGTAGGGTACGGGACAGGGGGCCGGTCGATCAGCCCCAGCATTTT. Protein: CASSRVRDRGPVDQPQHF.

The chain joins TRBV7-9 to TRBJ2-5, with 9 nucleotides matching TRBD1. The CDR3 extends over 16 amino acids. The trim removed 3 bases at V and 4 bases at J, leaving 9 bases unmatched. CDR1 and CDR2 (germline): SEHNR, FQNEAQ (reference sequence). The CDR3 loop is CASSFPGQGRGETQYF. CDR3 in DNA: TGTGCCAGCAGCTTCCCGGGACAGGGAAGGGGAGAGACCCAGTACTTC.